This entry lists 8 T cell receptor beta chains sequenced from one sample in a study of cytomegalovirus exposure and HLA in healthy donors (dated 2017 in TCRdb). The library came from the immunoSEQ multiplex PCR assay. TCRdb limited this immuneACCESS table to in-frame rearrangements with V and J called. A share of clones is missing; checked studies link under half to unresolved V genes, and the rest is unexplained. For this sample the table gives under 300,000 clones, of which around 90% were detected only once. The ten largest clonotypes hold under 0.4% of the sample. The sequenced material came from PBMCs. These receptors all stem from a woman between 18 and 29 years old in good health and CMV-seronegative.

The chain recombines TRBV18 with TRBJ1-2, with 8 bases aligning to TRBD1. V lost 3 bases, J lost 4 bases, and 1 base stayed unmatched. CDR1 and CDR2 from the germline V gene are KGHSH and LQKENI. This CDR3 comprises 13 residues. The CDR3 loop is CASSPDRVYGYTF. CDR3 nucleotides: TGTGCCAGCTCACCGGACAGGGTCTATGGCTACACCTTC.

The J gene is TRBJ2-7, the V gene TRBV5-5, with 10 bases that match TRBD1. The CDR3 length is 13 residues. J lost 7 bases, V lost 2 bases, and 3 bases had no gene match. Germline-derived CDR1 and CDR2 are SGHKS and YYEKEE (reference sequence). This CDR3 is CASSFRTGGEQYF. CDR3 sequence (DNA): TGTGCCAGCAGCTTCCGGACAGGGGGAGAGCAGTACTTC.

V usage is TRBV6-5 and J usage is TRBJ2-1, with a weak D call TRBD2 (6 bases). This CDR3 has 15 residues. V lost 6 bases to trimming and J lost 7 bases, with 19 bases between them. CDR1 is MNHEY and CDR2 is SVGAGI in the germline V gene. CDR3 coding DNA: TGTGCCAGCAGGGACGCGACGGGGGAGTGGAATGAGCAGTTCTTC. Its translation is CASRDATGEWNEQFF.

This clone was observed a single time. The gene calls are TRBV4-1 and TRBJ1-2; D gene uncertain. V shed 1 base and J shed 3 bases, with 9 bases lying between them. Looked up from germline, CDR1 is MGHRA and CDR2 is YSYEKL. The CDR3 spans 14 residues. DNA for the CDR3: TGCGCCAGCAGCCAAGGGCGGGAATACTATGGCTACACCTTC. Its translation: CASSQGREYYGYTF.

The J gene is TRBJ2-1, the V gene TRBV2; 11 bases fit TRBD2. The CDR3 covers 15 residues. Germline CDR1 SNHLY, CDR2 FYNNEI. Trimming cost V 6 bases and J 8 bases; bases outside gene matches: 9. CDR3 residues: CASRIAGGPGYEQFF. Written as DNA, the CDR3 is TGTGCCAGCAGGATAGCGGGGGGGCCTGGGTATGAGCAGTTCTTC.

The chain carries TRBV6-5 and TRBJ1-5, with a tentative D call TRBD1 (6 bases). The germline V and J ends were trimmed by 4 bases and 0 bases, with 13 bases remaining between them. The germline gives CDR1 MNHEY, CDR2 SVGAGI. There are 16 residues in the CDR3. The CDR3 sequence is CASSSGGKYSNQPQHF. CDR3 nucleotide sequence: TGTGCCAGCAGTTCGGGGGGCAAATATAGCAATCAGCCCCAGCATTTT.

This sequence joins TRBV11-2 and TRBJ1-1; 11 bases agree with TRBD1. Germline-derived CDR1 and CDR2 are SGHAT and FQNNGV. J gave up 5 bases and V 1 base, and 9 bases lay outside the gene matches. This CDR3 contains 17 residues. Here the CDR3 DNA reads TGTGCCAGCAGCTTAGCACCGTGGGGACAGGGGGGAACTGAAGCTTTCTTT. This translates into CASSLAPWGQGGTEAFF.

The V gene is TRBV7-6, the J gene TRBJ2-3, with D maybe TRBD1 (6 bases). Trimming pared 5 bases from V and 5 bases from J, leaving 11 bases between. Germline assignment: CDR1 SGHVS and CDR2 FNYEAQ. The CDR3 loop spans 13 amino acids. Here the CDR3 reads CASSPSTGDTQYF. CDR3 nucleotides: TGTGCCAGCAGCCCCTCGACAGGAGATACGCAGTATTTT.